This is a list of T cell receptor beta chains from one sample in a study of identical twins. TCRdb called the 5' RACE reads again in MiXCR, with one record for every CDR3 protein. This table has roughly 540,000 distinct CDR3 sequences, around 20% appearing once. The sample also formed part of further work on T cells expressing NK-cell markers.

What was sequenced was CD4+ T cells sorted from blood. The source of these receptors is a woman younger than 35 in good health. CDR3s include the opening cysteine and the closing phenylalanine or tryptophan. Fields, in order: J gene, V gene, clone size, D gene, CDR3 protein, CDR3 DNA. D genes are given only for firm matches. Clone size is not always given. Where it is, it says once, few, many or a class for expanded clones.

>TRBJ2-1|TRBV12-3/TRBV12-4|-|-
CASSFILGHNEQFF
TGTGCCAGCAGTTTCATACTAGGCCACAATGAGCAGTTCTTC
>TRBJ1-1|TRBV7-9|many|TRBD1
CASSRGQTAFF
TGTGCCAGCAGCCGGGGACAGACTGCTTTCTTT
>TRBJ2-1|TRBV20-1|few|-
CSARPGPGAYNEQFF
TGCAGTGCTAGGCCCGGGCCTGGGGCCTACAATGAGCAGTTCTTC
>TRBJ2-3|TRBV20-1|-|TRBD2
CSARESRGGNTDTQYF
TGCAGTGCTAGAGAATCCCGCGGGGGGAACACAGATACGCAGTATTTT
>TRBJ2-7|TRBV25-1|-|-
CASSEFGLGSPLSSYEQYF
TGTGCCAGCAGTGAATTCGGTCTTGGGAGCCCCCTTTCTTCCTACGAGCAGTACTTC
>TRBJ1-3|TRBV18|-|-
CASSPGRTGNTIYF
TGTGCCAGCTCACCAGGTCGGACGGGAAACACCATATATTTT
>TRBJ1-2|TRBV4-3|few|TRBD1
CASSQGGTGSGYTF
TGCGCCAGCAGCCAAGGCGGGACAGGGTCCGGCTACACCTTC
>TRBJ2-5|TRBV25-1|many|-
CASTGEQTQYF
TGTGCCAGCACAGGCGAGCAGACCCAGTACTTC
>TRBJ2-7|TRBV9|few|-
CASSVLTGSYEQYF
TGTGCCAGCAGCGTATTAACAGGGAGCTACGAGCAGTACTTC
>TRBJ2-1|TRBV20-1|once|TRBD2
CSALKMGLAGVNEQFF
TGCAGTGCTTTGAAGATGGGACTAGCGGGAGTGAATGAGCAGTTCTTC
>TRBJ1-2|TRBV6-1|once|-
CASSPAARRGYTF
TGTGCCAGCAGTCCGGCGGCTCGTCGTGGCTACACCTTC
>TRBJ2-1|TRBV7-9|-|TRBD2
CASSPFGYSSGNNEQFF
TGTGCCAGCAGCCCCTTCGGGTACTCCAGCGGGAACAATGAGCAGTTCTTC
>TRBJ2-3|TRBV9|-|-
CASTPGRGAPPDTQYF
TGTGCCAGCACCCCAGGCCGGGGGGCCCCCCCAGATACGCAGTATTTT
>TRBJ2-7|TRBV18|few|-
CASFPRTGSYEQYF
TGTGCCAGCTTCCCCCGAACAGGGTCCTACGAGCAGTACTTC
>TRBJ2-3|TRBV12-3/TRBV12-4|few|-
CASSLWSGASTDTQYF
TGTGCCAGCAGTTTATGGAGCGGAGCGAGCACAGATACGCAGTATTTT
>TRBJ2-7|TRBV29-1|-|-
CSVGQAYEQYF
TGCAGCGTTGGGCAGGCCTACGAGCAGTACTTC
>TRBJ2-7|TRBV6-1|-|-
CASKMTGAHMGYYEQYF
TGTGCCAGTAAAATGACCGGGGCGCATATGGGGTACTACGAGCAGTACTTC
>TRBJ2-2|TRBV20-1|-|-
CSARPSDPNTGELFF
TGCAGTGCTCGGCCTAGCGATCCGAACACCGGGGAGCTGTTTTTT
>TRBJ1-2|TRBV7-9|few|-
CASSLDPAGGYTF
TGTGCCAGCAGCTTAGACCCCGCTGGTGGCTACACCTTC
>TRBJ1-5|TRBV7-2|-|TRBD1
CASSLVGRGDQPQHF
TGTGCCAGCAGCTTAGTCGGCAGGGGGGATCAGCCCCAGCATTTT
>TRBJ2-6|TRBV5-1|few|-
CASWTGVSGANVLTF
TGCGCCAGCTGGACGGGAGTCTCTGGGGCCAACGTCCTGACTTTC
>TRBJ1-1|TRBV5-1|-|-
CASSLVSPGDTEAFF
TGCGCCAGCAGCTTGGTTAGCCCCGGGGACACTGAAGCTTTCTTT
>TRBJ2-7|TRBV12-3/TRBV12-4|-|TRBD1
CASSRDSRSYEQYF
TGTGCCAGCAGCCGGGACAGTCGTTCCTACGAGCAGTACTTC
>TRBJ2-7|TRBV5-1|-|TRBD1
CASSLETGLYEQYF
TGCGCCAGCAGCTTGGAGACAGGGCTCTACGAGCAGTACTTC
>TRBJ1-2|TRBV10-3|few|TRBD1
CAISDHDRVFYGYTF
TGTGCCATCAGTGACCACGACAGGGTGTTTTATGGCTACACCTTC
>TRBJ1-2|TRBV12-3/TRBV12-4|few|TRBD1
CASSLSGGVRYGYTF
TGTGCCAGCAGTTTGTCAGGGGGCGTTCGCTATGGCTACACCTTC
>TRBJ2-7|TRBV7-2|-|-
CASSYLARASYEQYF
TGTGCCAGCAGCTACCTTGCGAGGGCCTCCTACGAGCAGTACTTC
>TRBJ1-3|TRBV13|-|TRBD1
CASSSSTGPSGNTIYF
TGTGCCAGCAGCTCGTCGACAGGGCCATCAGGAAACACCATATATTTT
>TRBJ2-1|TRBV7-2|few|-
CASRLAVREQFF
TGTGCCAGCAGGTTAGCGGTTCGGGAGCAGTTCTTC
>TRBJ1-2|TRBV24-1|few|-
CATSDSRQGKDGYTF
TGTGCCACCAGTGATTCGCGGCAGGGTAAAGATGGCTACACCTTC